The 22 T cell receptor beta chains below all came from one sample that was sequenced in a study of shared clonotypes between healthy human individuals (dated by TCRdb to 2018 to 2020). CD8 naive samples were CD45RO-negative cells positively selected for CCR7, giving a CD45RA+CCR7+ population that excluded TemRA cells. Libraries were built with the immunoSEQ multiplex PCR assay. Held by TCRdb, this immuneACCESS table contains in-frame sequences only and omits some clones. Under half of the omission traces to an unresolved V gene where checked; the cause of the rest is unknown. In all, the sample holds approximately 740,000 clones, and 92% of those were seen once. In total, the top ten clones hold about 25% of the sample. The sample consisted of naive CD8+ T cells sorted from blood. The sample's cell subset or site label, decoded: CD45RA+CCR7+. These receptors all stem from a man aged 30 to 45 in good health.

Points on this clone: Other DNA sequences from this sample encode an identical CDR3 as well. CDR3 loop: CASSAGGNTEAFF. In DNA, the CDR3 is TGTGCCAGCAGCGCCGGGGGGAACACTGAAGCTTTCTTT. V and J are TRBV9 and TRBJ1-1, with D perhaps TRBD1 (5 bases). CDR1 is SGDLS, CDR2 YYNGEE, per germline. V lost 3 bases and J lost 1, with 7 bases in between. This CDR3 spans 13 amino acids.

The rearrangement links TRBV10-2 to TRBJ2-5, with 12 bases matching TRBD2. CDR3 length equals 16 residues. Germline CDR1 is WSHSY and CDR2 is SAAADI. V gave up 4 bases and J gave up 3 bases; unmatched junction bases: 6. CDR3 sequence (DNA): TGCGCCAGCAGTGCCCTTTGGACTAGCGGGAAAGAGACCCAGTACTTC. Translation gives CASSALWTSGKETQYF.

The gene calls are TRBV4-1 and TRBJ1-1, with D tentatively TRBD1 (5 bases). Deletions cut 1 base from V and 6 bases from J, with 18 bases between. Germline assignment: CDR1 MGHRA and CDR2 YSYEKL. The CDR3 sequence is 16 residues long. The CDR3 coding sequence is TGCGCCAGCAGCCAAGTCCAGAGCCTAGGGGAGCCTGAAGCTTTCTTT. Residues: CASSQVQSLGEPEAFF.

The V and J genes are TRBV7-9 and TRBJ2-7; the D gene is possibly TRBD2 (6 bases). Deletions cut 5 bases from V and 2 bases from J, with 10 bases between. Germline values: CDR1 SEHNR, CDR2 FQNEAQ (reference sequence). The CDR3 is made up of 13 amino acids. The CDR3 DNA sequence: TGTGCCAGCAGCCGGACGGGGGCCTACGAGCAGTACTTC. This gives the protein CASSRTGAYEQYF.

V gene TRBV7-6 combines with J gene TRBJ2-3, with D perhaps TRBD1 or TRBD2 (6 bases each). CDR1 is SGHVS, CDR2 FNYEAQ, per germline. The CDR3 covers 16 residues. V gave up 5 bases and J gave up 4 bases, with 19 bases separating them. The CDR3 sequence is CASSTDRRSGSDTQYF. The CDR3 nucleotides are TGTGCCAGCAGCACCGACAGGCGCAGCGGGTCAGATACGCAGTATTTT. The whole variable domain, filled in from reference TRBV7-6 and TRBJ2-3, reads GAGVSQSPRYKVTKRGQDVALRCDPISGHVSLYWYRQALGQGPEFLTYFNYEAQQDKSGLPNDRFSAERPEGSISTLTIQRTEQRDSAMYRCASSTDRRSGSDTQYFGPGTRLTVL.

The chain carries TRBV10-2 and TRBJ2-7; D is perhaps TRBD1 (5 bases). Germline CDR1 is WSHSY and CDR2 is SAAADI. The length of the CDR3 is 16 residues. The germline V and J ends were trimmed by 2 bases and 1 base, with 15 bases remaining between them. The CDR3 loop is CASSEPRQLRSYEQYF. The DNA of the CDR3 is TGCGCCAGCAGTGAGCCCCGACAGCTCAGATCCTACGAGCAGTACTTC.

CDR3 protein: CASSSGEGNEQFF. The DNA of the CDR3 is TGTGCCAGCAGCTCGGGAGAAGGTAATGAGCAGTTCTTC. The gene calls are TRBV7-9 and TRBJ2-1; weak D call: TRBD2 (6 bases). CDR1 is SEHNR and CDR2 is FQNEAQ in the germline V gene (reference sequence). V was shortened by 4 bases and J by 7 bases, with 11 bases between the two germline ends. The CDR3 has 13 residues.

Of note for this clone: The same CDR3 is also encoded by other DNA sequences in this sample. The rearrangement joins TRBV11-2 to TRBJ1-5; perhaps TRBD1 as D (5 bases). V was pared by 6 bases and J by 4 bases, with 13 bases between. This CDR3 is built from 14 residues. Germline lookup yields CDR1 SGHAT and CDR2 FQNNGV. For the CDR3, the DNA is TGTGCCAGCAGTCTCTCGGGGGTTAATCAGCCCCAGCATTTT. This gives the protein CASSLSGVNQPQHF.

The J gene is TRBJ2-7, the V gene TRBV28; 9 bases align to TRBD2. CDR1 and CDR2 from the germline V gene are MDHEN and SYDVKM. Germline trimming cut 0 bases from V and 2 bases from J; bases unmatched to any gene: 17. CDR3 size: 20 residues. CDR3 in amino acids: CASSLWKLAGDKGSPYEQYF. CDR3 sequence (DNA): TGTGCCAGCAGTTTATGGAAACTAGCGGGCGACAAGGGATCCCCCTACGAGCAGTACTTC.

The V gene is TRBV9, the J gene TRBJ2-5; no reliable D call. Trimming stripped 4 bases from V and 3 bases from J, with 7 bases between. This CDR3 comprises 12 residues. Germline lookup yields CDR1 SGDLS and CDR2 YYNGEE. The CDR3 here is CASSSFEETQYF. DNA for the CDR3: TGTGCCAGCAGCTCCTTTGAAGAGACCCAGTACTTC.

This chain connects TRBV27 to TRBJ1-5; D uncertain. This CDR3 contains 16 residues. Germline V gives CDR1 MNHEY, CDR2 SMNVEV (reference sequence). Trimming cost V 1 base and J 5 bases, with 15 bases left between them. DNA for the CDR3: TGTGCCAGCAGTTTATTACCCTACAGAGTTGATCAGCCCCAGCATTTT. It codes for CASSLLPYRVDQPQHF.

V and J are TRBV29-1 and TRBJ2-7; 8 bases are a match to TRBD2. The V gene's germline CDR1 is SQVTM and CDR2 ANQGSEA. This CDR3 region has 14 residues. V shed 1 base and J 5 bases; nucleotides not matched to a gene: 7. As DNA, the CDR3 is TGCAGCGTTGAAGGCTTAGCGGGAATAAACGAGCAGTACTTC. It is translated as CSVEGLAGINEQYF.

This clone was seen a handful of times. The chain combines TRBV7-9 with TRBJ1-4, with 9 bases lining up with TRBD1. The CDR3 covers 15 residues. V shed 4 bases and J 10 bases; nucleotides not matched to a gene: 10. CDR1 and CDR2 from the germline V gene are SEHNR and FQNEAQ (reference sequence). CDR3 coding DNA: TGTGCCAGCAGCTATACCGGGACAGGGCAGGGAAAACTGTTTTTT. This codes for CASSYTGTGQGKLFF.

As for this clone: The sample carries other DNA sequences with the same CDR3. The rearrangement links TRBV7-2 to TRBJ2-7; D gene unclear. CDR3 length equals 12 residues. The V gene's germline CDR1 is SGHTA and CDR2 FQGNSA. Trimming cost V 5 bases and J 3 bases, with 8 bases left between them. The CDR3 sequence: CASSPTSYEQYF. In nucleotides, the CDR3 is TGTGCCAGCAGCCCGACCAGCTACGAGCAGTACTTC.

Remarks on this clone: Other DNA sequences in this specimen translate into the identical CDR3. V and J are TRBV2 and TRBJ2-7, with a tentative D call TRBD2 (5 bases). V shed 8 bases and J shed 6 bases, with 8 bases lying between them. CDR1 and CDR2 from the germline V gene are SNHLY and FYNNEI. The CDR3 spans 10 residues. CDR3 amino acids: CASRGFEQYF. CDR3 nucleotides: TGTGCCAGCCGGGGTTTCGAGCAGTACTTC. The whole variable domain, filled in from reference TRBV2 and TRBJ2-7, reads EPEVTQTPSHQVTQMGQEVILRCVPISNHLYFYWYRQILGQKVEFLVSFYNNEISEKSEIFDDQFSVERPDGSNFTLKIRSTKLEDSAMYFCASRGFEQYFGPGTRLTVT.

The gene calls are TRBV28 and TRBJ1-5, with D hard to call. Trimming removed 8 bases at V and 0 bases at J, with 11 bases between. Germline CDR1 MDHEN, CDR2 SYDVKM. The CDR3 totals 14 residues. CDR3 coding DNA: TGTGCCAGCTTCTACGGAGATAGCAATCAGCCCCAGCATTTT. Translation gives CASFYGDSNQPQHF.

This clone is a singleton in its sample. The rearrangement uses TRBV6-5 and TRBJ1-2; D ambiguous. Germline lookup yields CDR1 MNHEY and CDR2 SVGAGI. The CDR3 is made up of 14 amino acids. Trimming took 0 bases from V and 2 from J, leaving 7 bases between them. The CDR3 reads CASSYSTGNYGYTF. CDR3 sequence (DNA): TGTGCCAGCAGTTACTCGACGGGGAACTATGGCTACACCTTC.

The V gene is TRBV28, the J gene TRBJ2-1; 8 bases are a match to TRBD1. The CDR3 covers 15 residues. Germline values: CDR1 MDHEN, CDR2 SYDVKM. Germline trimming cut 3 bases from V and 1 base from J; bases unmatched to any gene: 2. CDR3 nucleotide sequence: TGTGCCAGCAGTTTGGACAGGGAATCCTACAATGAGCAGTTCTTC. This encodes CASSLDRESYNEQFF.

The chain is built from TRBV5-1 and TRBJ1-1, with 7 bases fitting TRBD1. The junction had 1 base not matched to a gene; V was cut back by 6 bases and J by 5 bases. The germline gives CDR1 SGHRS, CDR2 YFSETQ. The CDR3 totals 11 residues. CDR3 nucleotide sequence: TGCGCCAGCACAGGGGGAACTGAAGCTTTCTTT. Translated: CASTGGTEAFF.

J is TRBJ2-1 and V is TRBV7-9, with TRBD1 identical over 9 bases. The junction had 9 bases not matched to a gene; V was cut back by 4 bases and J by 5 bases. The CDR3 totals 16 residues. Per the germline V gene, CDR1 is SEHNR and CDR2 is FQNEAQ (reference sequence). The CDR3 DNA follows: TGTGCCAGCAGCTGGAGGGCTCGGGACAGGGACAATGAGCAGTTCTTC. Its translation: CASSWRARDRDNEQFF.

This chain's CDR3 is CSVMDAGTGELFF. CDR3 nucleotides: TGCAGCGTTATGGACGCTGGTACCGGGGAGCTGTTTTTT. This chain links TRBV29-1 with TRBJ2-2, with D unresolved. V shed 5 bases and J shed 5 bases, with 12 bases lying between them. The CDR3 loop spans 13 amino acids. Germline V gene sequence: CDR1 SQVTM, CDR2 ANQGSEA.

This clone was seen a single time. The V call is TRBV7-8, the J call TRBJ2-7, with 7 positions matching TRBD2. Germline-derived CDR1 and CDR2 are SGHVS and FQNEAQ. The CDR3 is 17 amino acids. V shed 5 bases, J shed 9 bases, and the junction held 22 bases outside the gene matches. DNA for the CDR3: TGTGCCAGCAGCCCACTCCGGTATCGGGAGGACAAAGCGGGGCAGTACTTC. Translating it yields CASSPLRYREDKAGQYF. The whole variable domain, remainder taken from reference TRBV7-8 and TRBJ2-7, is GAGVSQSPRYKVAKRGQDVALRCDPISGHVSLFWYQQALGQGPEFLTYFQNEAQLDKSGLPSDRFFAERPEGSVSTLKIQRTQQEDSAVYLCASSPLRYREDKAGQYFGPGTRLTVT.